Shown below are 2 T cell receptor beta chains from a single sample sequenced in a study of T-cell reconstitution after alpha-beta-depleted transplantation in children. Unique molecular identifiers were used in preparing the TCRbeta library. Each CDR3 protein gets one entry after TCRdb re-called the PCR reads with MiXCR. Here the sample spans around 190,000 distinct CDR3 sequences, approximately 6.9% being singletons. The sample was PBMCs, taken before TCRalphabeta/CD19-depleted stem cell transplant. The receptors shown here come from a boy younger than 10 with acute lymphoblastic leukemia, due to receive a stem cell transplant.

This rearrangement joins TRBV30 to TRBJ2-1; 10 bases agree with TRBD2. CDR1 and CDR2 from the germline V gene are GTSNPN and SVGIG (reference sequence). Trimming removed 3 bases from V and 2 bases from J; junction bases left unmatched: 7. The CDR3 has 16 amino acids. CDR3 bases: TGTGCCTGGAGGGGACGGACTAGCGGTCCCTACAATGAGCAGTTCTTC. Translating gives CAWRGRTSGPYNEQFF.

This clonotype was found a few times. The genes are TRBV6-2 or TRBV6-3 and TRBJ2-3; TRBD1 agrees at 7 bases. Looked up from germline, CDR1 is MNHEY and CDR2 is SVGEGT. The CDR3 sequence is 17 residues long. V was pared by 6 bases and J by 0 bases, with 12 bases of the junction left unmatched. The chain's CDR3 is CASRVPGQSTSTDTQYF. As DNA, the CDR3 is TGTGCCAGCAGAGTCCCGGGACAGTCTACTAGCACAGATACGCAGTATTTT.